This entry lists 20 T cell receptor beta chains sequenced from one sample in a study of T cell responses to AZD1222 COVID-19 vaccine. Clones were sequenced by immunoSEQ multiplex PCR, and TCRdb holds only the in-frame ones, with some missing. The table shows 150,000 to 200,000 clones, with 80% to 95% occurring only once. Specimen: peripheral blood, collected on day 0 of AZD1222 vaccination. Source of these receptors: an adult in good health.

This chain connects TRBV15 to TRBJ2-1, with no clear D. Germline V lookup: CDR1 LNHNV, CDR2 YYDKDF (reference sequence). The CDR3 length is 17 residues. V gave up 0 bases and J gave up 3 bases, with 15 bases separating them. The CDR3 is CATSRDRRRSFYNEQFF. The DNA for the CDR3 is TGTGCCACCAGCAGAGATCGTAGGCGCAGCTTCTACAATGAGCAGTTCTTC.

The V call is TRBV18, the J call TRBJ2-3, with 12 bases matching TRBD2. The CDR3 extends over 16 amino acids. With V trimmed by 3 bases and J by 8 bases, 9 bases remained unmatched. Germline V gene data show CDR1 as KGHSH and CDR2 as LQKENI. CDR3 bases: TGTGCCAGCTCACCCCAGACTAGCGGGGGCGATGGTACGCAGTATTTT. Amino acids: CASSPQTSGGDGTQYF.

This clone was found a few times. CDR3: CASARRGDTEAFF. CDR3 DNA: TGTGCCAGCGCCCGGAGGGGGGACACTGAAGCTTTCTTT. The chain has TRBV2 and TRBJ1-1; D may be TRBD1 (6 bases). From germline, CDR1 is SNHLY and CDR2 FYNNEI. This CDR3 spans 13 amino acids. V lost 8 bases to trimming and J lost 3 bases, with 13 bases between them.

V gene TRBV14 combines with J gene TRBJ1-2; the D gene is possibly TRBD1 (6 bases). Trimming pared 5 bases from V and 3 bases from J, leaving 16 bases between. Germline V gene lookup returns CDR1 SGHDN and CDR2 FVKESK. CDR3 length: 15 residues. The DNA of the CDR3 is TGTGCCAGCAGCTCGGCGCAGGGGCTTTACTATGGCTACACCTTC. It translates to CASSSAQGLYYGYTF.

This clone was observed once. The gene calls are TRBV10-2 and TRBJ1-2; D remains unclear. Germline CDR1 reads WSHSY; CDR2 reads SAAADI. V lost 6 bases to trimming and J lost 0 bases, with 8 bases between them. This CDR3 region has 13 residues. CDR3 bases: TGCGCCAGCAGAGGGTTAGCTAACTATGGCTACACCTTC. Encoded protein: CASRGLANYGYTF.

The genes are TRBV21-1 and TRBJ2-3; the table's D gene call, TRBD2, was not cross checked with the DNA. TRBV21-1 is designated a pseudogene. This CDR3 region has 12 residues. CDR3 nucleotide sequence: TGTGCCAGCAGCAAACACTCAGATACGCAGTATTTT. This gives the protein CASSKHSDTQYF.

The gene calls are TRBV5-4 and TRBJ1-2, with TRBD1 matching 8 bases. The J segment lost 1 base and the V segment lost 4 bases, leaving 9 bases of the junction unmatched. There are 16 residues in the CDR3. Germline V gives CDR1 SGHNT, CDR2 YYREEE (reference sequence). CDR3 amino acids: CASSAYSGGGNYGYTF. The CDR3, as DNA: TGTGCCAGCAGCGCCTATTCAGGGGGCGGTAACTATGGCTACACCTTC. Looking up the rest from reference TRBV5-4 and TRBJ1-2 gives the full variable domain: ETGVTQSPTHLIKTRGQQVTLRCSSQSGHNTVSWYQQALGQGPQFIFQYYREEENGRGNFPPRFSGLQFPNYSSELNVNALELDDSALYLCASSAYSGGGNYGYTFGSGTRLTVV.

The chain is built from TRBV6-2 or TRBV6-3 and TRBJ2-2; D could derive from TRBD1 or TRBD2 (7 bases each). CDR1 and CDR2 (germline): MNHEY, SVGEGT. There are 16 residues in the CDR3. The ends were cut back, 6 bases at V and 5 bases at J, with 19 bases in the middle. CDR3 nucleotides: TGTGCCAGCAGCTCAGGGGGGGCCCCGGGAACCGGGGAGCTGTTTTTT. Its translation is CASSSGGAPGTGELFF.

CDR3 nucleotides: TGTGCCAGCAGCTTTAGCGGGAGGGGAAACACCGGGGAGCTGTTTTTT. It specifies CASSFSGRGNTGELFF. This sequence joins TRBV7-2 and TRBJ2-2; 11 positions match TRBD2. The CDR3 is made up of 16 amino acids. V was pared by 3 bases and J by 2 bases, with 2 bases of the junction left unmatched. Germline V gene lookup returns CDR1 SGHTA and CDR2 FQGNSA.

The V and J genes are TRBV7-6 and TRBJ2-1; TRBD2 is a possible D gene (6 bases). V lost 2 bases and J 5 bases, leaving 13 bases between the germline ends. The CDR3 is 15 amino acids. Germline CDR1 reads SGHVS; CDR2 reads FNYEAQ. CDR3: CASSLMTSLNNEQFF. The CDR3 DNA sequence: TGTGCCAGCAGCTTAATGACTAGTTTGAACAATGAGCAGTTCTTC.

The V and J genes are TRBV29-1 and TRBJ2-5; D may match TRBD1 or TRBD2 (6 bases each). The CDR3 is 16 amino acids. The V end lost 4 bases, the J end lost 2 bases, and 20 bases lay between the germline ends. Germline values: CDR1 SQVTM, CDR2 ANQGSEA. CDR3 protein: CSVALGGRPLQETQYF. DNA of the CDR3: TGCAGCGTTGCGTTGGGGGGCCGACCTCTTCAAGAGACCCAGTACTTC.

The chain carries TRBV4-2 and TRBJ1-5; no firm D call. This CDR3 is 15 amino acids long. Germline V gene data show CDR1 as LGHNA and CDR2 as YNFKEQ. Trimming pared 0 bases from V and 7 bases from J, leaving 13 bases between. The CDR3 reads CASSQEASPGQPQHF. In DNA form, the CDR3 reads TGTGCCAGCAGCCAAGAAGCTTCCCCCGGCCAGCCCCAGCATTTT.

The gene calls are TRBV30 and TRBJ1-2, with 7 positions matching TRBD1. V lost 3 bases, J lost 4 bases, and 5 bases stayed unmatched. Germline lookup yields CDR1 GTSNPN and CDR2 SVGIG (reference sequence). The length of the CDR3 is 13 residues. This CDR3 is CAWRGTDLYGYTF. The CDR3 DNA follows: TGTGCCTGGAGGGGGACAGACCTCTATGGCTACACCTTC.

J is TRBJ1-4 and V is TRBV6-5; tentative D call: TRBD1 (6 bases). Germline CDR1 MNHEY, CDR2 SVGAGI. The CDR3 sequence is 16 residues long. V gave up 2 bases and J gave up 3 bases, with 13 bases separating them. Here the CDR3 DNA reads TGTGCCAGCAGTTACAACGGGGGCCGGGCTAATGAAAAACTGTTTTTT. It translates to CASSYNGGRANEKLFF.

This chain connects TRBV12-3 or TRBV12-4 to TRBJ2-1; 8 positions agree with TRBD2. With V trimmed by 8 bases and J by 9 bases, 9 bases remained unmatched. The CDR3 has 13 residues. CDR3 bases: TGTGCCAGCCGTAAGCGGGAGCAGGGTGAGCAGTTCTTC. Residues: CASRKREQGEQFF.

The chain joins TRBV27 to TRBJ2-6, with 9 nucleotides matching TRBD1. The ends lost 3 bases at V and 0 bases at J; junction bases unmatched: 6. Germline loops: CDR1 MNHEY, CDR2 SMNVEV (reference sequence). The length of the CDR3 is 18 residues. In DNA form, the CDR3 reads TGTGCCAGCAGTTTTTTACAGGGGGCAAGCTCTGGGGCCAACGTCCTGACTTTC. Amino acids: CASSFLQGASSGANVLTF.

This clone was seen once. The rearrangement links TRBV7-9 to TRBJ1-2; D might be TRBD1 (5 bases). Germline V CDR1 and CDR2: SEHNR, FQNEAQ (reference sequence). V lost 5 bases and J 5 bases, leaving 15 bases between the germline ends. CDR3 size: 14 residues. CDR3 in DNA: TGTGCCAGCAGCCCAATGGGGGGAACGTATGGCTACACCTTC. Its protein product is CASSPMGGTYGYTF.

The chain combines TRBV7-9 with TRBJ2-1; the D call may be TRBD1 or TRBD2 (6 bases each). Trimming left V 3 bases short and J 8 bases short, with 17 bases between. Germline V CDR1 and CDR2: SEHNR, FQNEAQ (reference sequence). CDR3 length equals 15 residues. The CDR3 DNA is TGTGCCAGCAGCTTCCCCGGGGGCCTGGGGTATGAGCAGTTCTTC. Protein sequence: CASSFPGGLGYEQFF.

The chain is built from TRBV12-3 or TRBV12-4 and TRBJ1-3; a possible D gene is TRBD1 (5 bases). The V and J ends lost 5 bases and 10 bases respectively, with 15 bases between them. The CDR3 is 13 amino acids. Here the CDR3 reads CASSLGAGLTIYF. The CDR3 DNA sequence: TGTGCCAGCAGTCTTGGGGCGGGGCTAACCATATATTTT.

The chain combines TRBV5-4 with TRBJ1-1; D remains ambiguous. Trimming took off 3 bases at V and 0 bases at J, with 6 bases between the two ends. The CDR3 extends over 13 amino acids. Looked up from germline, CDR1 is SGHNT and CDR2 is YYREEE (reference sequence). CDR3 protein: CASSSDMNTEAFF. The CDR3 nucleotides are TGTGCCAGCAGCTCCGATATGAACACTGAAGCTTTCTTT.